The next 31 T cell receptor beta chains were all read from a single sample in a study of T cells in tuberculosis listed by TCRdb under 2018. Receptor amplification or capture employed the immunoSEQ multiplex PCR assay. This is the immuneACCESS table as TCRdb keeps it, with only in-frame sequences that have V and J called. A part of the clones is gone; compared with another copy, unresolved V genes explain less than half, and the rest is unexplained. The sample records about 88,000 clones, approximately 91% of which are singletons. The top ten clones comprise approximately 1.9% of the sample. Thawed, overnight-rested PBMC were stained with GMM-loaded CD1B tetramer, a Live/Dead dye and anti-CD3, then sorted on a FACS Aria II. C32 glucose monomycolate purified from Rhodococcus equi was loaded onto CD1B tetramers. The sample comprised CD1b-GMM tetramer-negative cells sorted from PBMCs. The cell subset or site label of this sample denotes: T cells not binding CD1B-GMM tetramer, sorted from same donor. These receptor sequences come from an adult woman with latent tuberculosis.

The rearrangement links TRBV6-5 to TRBJ1-2, with D possibly matching TRBD1 (5 bases). The CDR3 sequence is 15 residues long. Germline assignment: CDR1 MNHEY and CDR2 SVGAGI. V shed 4 bases and J shed 0 bases, with 12 bases lying between them. The chain's CDR3 is CASSLTAGSNYGYTF. In DNA form, the CDR3 reads TGTGCCAGCAGTTTAACCGCAGGGTCTAACTATGGCTACACCTTC.

V is TRBV28 and J is TRBJ2-3; 10 positions match TRBD2. V lost 4 bases, J lost 8 bases, and 21 bases stayed unmatched. Germline assignment: CDR1 MDHEN and CDR2 SYDVKM. The CDR3 covers 19 residues. CDR3 in DNA: TGTGCCAGCAGTTCCGCTCCAGCTAGCGGGGGCCCGGACACTGCTACGCAGTATTTT. It specifies CASSSAPASGGPDTATQYF.

This rearrangement joins TRBV2 to TRBJ1-4; TRBD1 aligns across 8 bases. The germline V gene has CDR1 SNHLY and CDR2 FYNNEI. V trimming: 6 bases; J trimming: 8 bases; junction bases outside the gene matches: 11. The CDR3 runs 15 residues. The CDR3 nucleotides read TGTGCCAGCAGGACCGGACAGGGTCTTTGGGAAAAACTGTTTTTT. Protein product: CASRTGQGLWEKLFF.

The chain is built from TRBV19 and TRBJ2-7; a possible D gene is TRBD2 (5 bases). The V end lost 5 bases, the J end lost 1 base, and 9 bases lay between the germline ends. This CDR3 has 13 residues. CDR1 and CDR2 (germline): LNHDA, SQIVND (reference sequence). The CDR3 here is CASSVRVSYEQYF. The CDR3 nucleotides read TGTGCCAGTAGTGTGAGGGTGTCCTACGAGCAGTACTTC.

The chain is built from TRBV7-2 and TRBJ2-7; 9 bases fit TRBD1. V dropped 2 bases and J dropped 6; count of bases not matched to a gene: 8. CDR1 is SGHTA and CDR2 is FQGNSA in the germline V gene. The CDR3 loop spans 15 amino acids. In DNA, the CDR3 is TGTGCCAGCAGCTTAAATCCGGGACAGGGTCGCGAGCAGTACTTC. This translates into CASSLNPGQGREQYF.

The chain links TRBV28 to TRBJ1-2; 11 nucleotides match TRBD1. Per the germline V gene, CDR1 is MDHEN and CDR2 is SYDVKM. The V and J ends lost 3 bases and 8 bases, in that order; junction bases with no gene match: 5. The CDR3 covers 14 residues. The CDR3, as DNA: TGTGCCAGCAGTTTCGGGACAGGGGGTAAAGGCTACACCTTC. Translation gives CASSFGTGGKGYTF.

This clone appeared once. The gene calls are TRBV30 and TRBJ2-2, with 8 bases lining up with TRBD2. This CDR3 comprises 15 residues. Unmatched junction bases numbered 6, after V lost 1 base and J lost 5 bases. CDR1 and CDR2 (germline): GTSNPN, SVGIG (reference sequence). The CDR3 protein is CAWSGRGGRTGELFF. CDR3 coding DNA: TGTGCCTGGAGTGGCCGGGGGGGCCGAACCGGGGAGCTGTTTTTT.

The V call is TRBV9, the J call TRBJ2-3; TRBD1 agrees at 10 bases. Germline V gene sequence: CDR1 SGDLS, CDR2 YYNGEE. V shed 3 bases, J shed 3 bases, and the junction held 7 bases outside the gene matches. The CDR3 runs 16 residues. This chain's CDR3 is CASSDRDRGTTDTQYF. DNA of the CDR3: TGTGCCAGCAGCGACCGGGACAGGGGTACGACAGATACGCAGTATTTT.

V is TRBV7-2 and J is TRBJ1-5; TRBD1 matches 7 bases. Germline assignment: CDR1 SGHTA and CDR2 FQGNSA. With 5 bases clipped from V and 6 bases from J, the junction kept 4 bases outside the gene matches. The CDR3 has 13 residues. The CDR3 DNA reads TGTGCCAGCAGCCGAGACAGGGTTCAGCCCCAGCATTTT. Translated, it gives CASSRDRVQPQHF.

This clone showed up just once. The chain combines TRBV6-5 with TRBJ1-2; 9 positions match TRBD1. This CDR3 is built from 15 residues. The germline gives CDR1 MNHEY, CDR2 SVGAGI. The trim removed 6 bases at V and 7 bases at J, leaving 12 bases unmatched. The CDR3 nucleotides read TGTGCCAGCAGACATGATAACAGGGGGCGTAGTGGCTACACCTTC. Protein product: CASRHDNRGRSGYTF.

The chain employs TRBV5-1 and TRBJ2-3; D uncertain. Germline V gene sequence: CDR1 SGHRS, CDR2 YFSETQ. The CDR3 length is 13 residues. Trimming stripped 9 bases from V and 2 bases from J, with 13 bases between. DNA of the CDR3: TGCGCCACCTCCCGGTACCTCACAGATACGCAGTATTTT. This sequence encodes CATSRYLTDTQYF.

This clone was observed a single time. The chain uses TRBV25-1 and TRBJ1-2; TRBD1 matches 11 bases. Losses at the gene ends were 4 bases for V and 6 bases for J; bases not matched to a gene: 10. Germline V gene data show CDR1 as MGHDK and CDR2 as SYGVNS. CDR3 length equals 16 residues. The CDR3 DNA reads TGTGCCAGCAGTGTAGGGGGGACAGGGGGAGTGGATGGCTACACCTTC. Residues: CASSVGGTGGVDGYTF.

This chain connects TRBV11-2 to TRBJ1-1; 8 bases are a match to TRBD1. Germline assignment: CDR1 SGHAT and CDR2 FQNNGV. This CDR3 is built from 14 residues. The trim removed 5 bases at V and 5 bases at J, leaving 7 bases unmatched. CDR3 protein: CASSLSGGRTEAFF. The CDR3 nucleotides are TGTGCCAGCAGCCTTTCAGGGGGCAGAACTGAAGCTTTCTTT.

This clone has only a few counts. The rearrangement links TRBV14 to TRBJ2-3; the D gene is possibly TRBD1 (5 bases). The germline CDR1 and CDR2 sequences are SGHDN and FVKESK. The length of the CDR3 is 15 residues. Trimming pared 1 base from V and 4 bases from J, leaving 12 bases between. The CDR3 protein is CASSQASFRADTQYF. The CDR3, as DNA: TGTGCCAGCAGCCAAGCCTCGTTCAGGGCAGATACGCAGTATTTT.

In its sample, this clone ranks as medium-sized (0.01 to 0.1%). The gene calls are TRBV6-1 and TRBJ2-2; 12 nucleotides agree with TRBD2. This CDR3 spans 15 amino acids. The J segment lost 3 bases and the V segment lost 6 bases, leaving 2 bases of the junction unmatched. In germline, CDR1 is MNHNS, CDR2 SASEGT. CDR3 in DNA: TGTGCCAGCAGAGGACTAGCGGGGTACACCGGGGAGCTGTTTTTT. Translating gives CASRGLAGYTGELFF.

The chain links TRBV30 to TRBJ1-2; no firm D call. Looked up from germline, CDR1 is GTSNPN and CDR2 is SVGIG (reference sequence). The ends were cut back, 2 bases at V and 5 bases at J, with 15 bases in the middle. The CDR3 runs 14 residues. CDR3 DNA: TGTGCCTGGAGTCCCGACTCCACTTCTTATGGCTACACCTTC. Its protein product is CAWSPDSTSYGYTF.

The chain uses TRBV11-2 and TRBJ2-1; D might be TRBD1 (5 bases). V lost 2 bases and J 5 bases, leaving 7 bases between the germline ends. CDR1 and CDR2 (germline): SGHAT, FQNNGV. The CDR3 sequence is 13 residues long. The CDR3: CASSLSRDNEQFF. CDR3 nucleotide sequence: TGTGCCAGCAGCTTAAGCAGGGACAATGAGCAGTTCTTC.

This clone appeared a single time. CDR3 amino acids: CASSPQGGWQPQHF. CDR3 DNA: TGTGCCAGCAGCCCCCAAGGGGGCTGGCAGCCCCAGCATTTT. The chain combines TRBV9 with TRBJ1-5; 7 bases are a match to TRBD1. CDR1 SGDLS and CDR2 YYNGEE come from the germline V gene. J gave up 7 bases and V 4 bases, and 8 bases lay outside the gene matches. The CDR3 consists of 14 residues.

The rearrangement links TRBV7-9 to TRBJ1-3; maybe TRBD1 (6 bases). The CDR3 consists of 16 residues. V was pared by 5 bases and J by 4 bases, with 18 bases between. Germline lookup yields CDR1 SEHNR and CDR2 FQNEAQ (reference sequence). CDR3: CASSLKGGADGNTIYF. The CDR3 DNA reads TGTGCCAGCAGCCTCAAGGGGGGGGCGGACGGAAACACCATATATTTT.

The V gene is TRBV7-3, the J gene TRBJ2-2; D might be TRBD1 (5 bases). CDR1 and CDR2 from the germline V gene are SGHTA and FQGTGA. This CDR3 spans 13 amino acids. Trimming left V 5 bases short and J 6 bases short, with 10 bases between. The CDR3 DNA reads TGTGCCAGCAGCGAAGGGGTCCCCGGGGAGCTGTTTTTT. Its protein is CASSEGVPGELFF.

This rearrangement joins TRBV6-4 to TRBJ2-3, with D possibly being TRBD1 (5 bases). Between the trimmed V and J ends, which lost 3 bases and 1 base, there was a span of 8 bases. This CDR3 contains 14 residues. Germline-derived CDR1 and CDR2 are MRHNA and SNTAGT. CDR3 DNA: TGTGCCAGCAGTGAGGGGCCCGGCACAGATACGCAGTATTTT. Protein sequence: CASSEGPGTDTQYF.

The chain employs TRBV6-4 and TRBJ1-2; possibly TRBD1 for D (6 bases). V lost 3 bases, J lost 8 bases, and 13 bases lay in between. The CDR3 loop spans 13 amino acids. The germline CDR1 and CDR2 sequences are MRHNA and SNTAGT. CDR3 sequence (DNA): TGTGCCAGCAGTGAGTCAGGGGTACAAGGCTACACCTTC. It yields the protein CASSESGVQGYTF.

The gene calls are TRBV15 and TRBJ2-2, with D tentatively TRBD2 (6 bases). Trimming pared 0 bases from V and 5 bases from J, leaving 10 bases between. The CDR3 consists of 15 residues. Per germline, CDR1 LNHNV and CDR2 YYDKDF (reference sequence). In DNA, the CDR3 is TGTGCCACCAGCAGAGACCGGGGGTTAACCGGGGAGCTGTTTTTT. Translation gives CATSRDRGLTGELFF.

In the case of this clone: Other DNA sequences of this sample code for an identical CDR3. V gene TRBV19 combines with J gene TRBJ1-5, with a possible D match to TRBD1 (5 bases). This CDR3 contains 13 residues. Germline lookup yields CDR1 LNHDA and CDR2 SQIVND (reference sequence). The V end was cut by 3 bases, the J end by 4 bases, with 7 bases between. CDR3 bases: TGTGCCAGTAGTATCAGGGTAAATCAGCCCCAGCATTTT. It encodes CASSIRVNQPQHF.

The genes are TRBV5-1 and TRBJ1-2, with D tentatively TRBD1 (6 bases). This CDR3 spans 15 amino acids. Trimming took 2 bases from V and 4 from J, leaving 15 bases between them. Germline values: CDR1 SGHRS, CDR2 YFSETQ. As DNA, the CDR3 is TGCGCCAGCAGCTTAGCCGACAGGAGTTCCTATGGCTACACCTTC. Translation: CASSLADRSSYGYTF.

The rearrangement links TRBV15 to TRBJ2-1; 8 bases are shared with TRBD2. The CDR3 extends over 15 amino acids. With V trimmed by 1 base and J by 7 bases, 6 bases remained unmatched. In germline, CDR1 is LNHNV, CDR2 YYDKDF (reference sequence). CDR3 sequence: CATSRGTGGRNEQFF. CDR3 sequence (DNA): TGTGCCACCAGCAGAGGAACGGGGGGGAGGAATGAGCAGTTCTTC.

The chain carries TRBV11-3 and TRBJ2-5; 8 positions agree with TRBD1. The CDR3 loop spans 17 amino acids. From germline, CDR1 is SGHNT and CDR2 YENEEA. V was clipped by 4 bases and J by 5 bases; unmatched bases: 15. The CDR3 reads CASSSGPGTGLRETQYF. CDR3 bases: TGTGCCAGCAGCTCAGGACCCGGGACAGGTCTTAGGGAGACCCAGTACTTC.

This clone was found once. This chain connects TRBV28 to TRBJ1-3; D is unclear. V was cut by 6 bases and J by 3 bases, with 15 bases left in between. From germline, CDR1 is MDHEN and CDR2 SYDVKM. The CDR3 consists of 15 residues. The CDR3 protein is CASRPDLSGGNTIYF. Written as DNA, the CDR3 is TGTGCCAGCAGACCGGACTTATCAGGTGGAAACACCATATATTTT.

The CDR3 region has the DNA TGCGCCAGCAGTCCAACTAGCGGGGGGGCGGGAAATGAGCAGTTCTTC. Translation: CASSPTSGGAGNEQFF. The chain recombines TRBV5-1 with TRBJ2-1; 13 bases are shared with TRBD2. Germline V CDR1 and CDR2: SGHRS, YFSETQ. After removal of 5 bases from V and 7 bases from J, the junction contained 9 bases not matched to a gene. This CDR3 is built from 16 residues.

The chain uses TRBV5-5 and TRBJ1-6, with 7 bases fitting TRBD1. V dropped 3 bases and J dropped 6; count of bases not matched to a gene: 9. Germline CDR1 is SGHKS and CDR2 is YYEKEE (reference sequence). There are 16 residues in the CDR3. In nucleotides, the CDR3 is TGTGCCAGCAGCTCAACCGGGACAGCCCTTAATTCACCCCTCCACTTT. As protein: CASSSTGTALNSPLHF.

The count of this clone is one. The rearrangement uses TRBV7-6 and TRBJ2-3; 11 nucleotides line up with TRBD2. The CDR3 is made up of 16 amino acids. V was clipped by 1 base and J by 6 bases; unmatched bases: 6. The germline CDR1 and CDR2 sequences are SGHVS and FNYEAQ. The CDR3: CASSLGSGGAKDTQYF. The CDR3 region has the DNA TGTGCCAGCAGCTTAGGTAGCGGGGGGGCAAAGGATACGCAGTATTTT.